Below, 14 T cell receptor beta chains from the same sample are listed, as sequenced in a study of shared clonotypes between healthy human individuals. Produced via immunoSEQ multiplex PCR; TCRdb's table is partial and in-frame only. The sample includes about 490,000 clones, around four fifths of them seen just once. Sequencing was done on a sample of PBMCs. Source of these receptors: a woman aged 40 to 55 in good health. Some clones in this sample may be carry-over from other donors' samples.

This clone appeared a single time. This rearrangement joins TRBV19 to TRBJ2-7; 9 nucleotides match TRBD1. Germline V lookup: CDR1 LNHDA, CDR2 SQIVND (reference sequence). V gave up 6 bases and J gave up 0 bases; unmatched junction bases: 3. CDR3 length equals 14 residues. CDR3 nucleotide sequence: TGTGCCAGTAGCCGGGACAGGGACTCCTACGAGCAGTACTTC. Translating gives CASSRDRDSYEQYF.

The chain recombines TRBV6-5 with TRBJ2-1, with a tentative D call TRBD2 (5 bases). Germline CDR1 MNHEY, CDR2 SVGAGI. The V and J ends lost 2 bases and 6 bases respectively, with 14 bases between them. This CDR3 has 15 residues. Here the CDR3 reads CASSYAQRRPNEQFF. CDR3 nucleotides: TGTGCCAGCAGTTACGCACAGCGGAGACCCAATGAGCAGTTCTTC.

The chain joins TRBV7-2 to TRBJ2-5; TRBD2 matches 12 bases. Germline V lookup: CDR1 SGHTA, CDR2 FQGNSA. The V segment lost 1 base and the J segment 6 bases; nucleotides outside the gene matches: 12. There are 18 residues in the CDR3. CDR3 nucleotide sequence: TGTGCCAGCAGCTTAGGCGGCCTAGCGGGAGGGCCGGGGAAGACCCAGTACTTC. Translated: CASSLGGLAGGPGKTQYF.

The chain uses TRBV6-1 and TRBJ1-1, with a tentative D call TRBD1 (6 bases). Deletions cut 2 bases from V and 5 bases from J, with 15 bases between. Germline-derived CDR1 and CDR2 are MNHNS and SASEGT. The CDR3 covers 15 residues. The CDR3 region is CASSERGGGGTEAFF. The CDR3, as DNA: TGTGCCAGCAGTGAACGGGGGGGCGGGGGGACTGAAGCTTTCTTT.

CDR3 sequence reads: CAWSGGLGYGYTF. The CDR3 coding sequence is TGTGCCTGGAGTGGGGGTCTCGGCTATGGCTACACCTTC. The chain links TRBV30 to TRBJ1-2; no firm D call. This CDR3 contains 13 residues. Germline V gene data show CDR1 as GTSNPN and CDR2 as SVGIG (reference sequence). The V end was cut by 1 base, the J end by 4 bases, with 10 bases between. The full variable domain, rest sourced from reference TRBV30 and TRBJ1-2, is SQTIHQWPATLVQPVGSPLSLECTVEGTSNPNLYWYRQAAGRGLQLLFYSVGIGQISSEVPQNLSASRPQDRQFILSSKKLLLSDSGFYLCAWSGGLGYGYTFGSGTRLTVV.

Points on this clone: Other nucleotide sequences from this sample produce the same CDR3. V usage is TRBV28 and J usage is TRBJ1-2, with D unresolved. This CDR3 has 14 amino acids. The V gene lost 0 bases and the J gene lost 0 bases, with 5 bases spanning the gap. Germline loops: CDR1 MDHEN, CDR2 SYDVKM. This CDR3 reads CASSLWAANYGYTF. CDR3 in DNA: TGTGCCAGCAGTTTATGGGCGGCTAACTATGGCTACACCTTC.

The CDR3 here is CASSGTVDTQYF. CDR3 in DNA: TGTGCCAGCAGTGGGACAGTAGATACGCAGTATTTT. The chain couples TRBV2 to TRBJ2-3; maybe TRBD1 (6 bases). Trimming shortened V by 4 bases and J by 5 bases, and 7 bases separated the two germline ends. The CDR3 is 12 residues long. Germline lookup yields CDR1 SNHLY and CDR2 FYNNEI.

CDR3 coding DNA: TGTGCCAGTAGTACCGGGACAGGGACTGGAAACACCATATATTTT. Encoded protein: CASSTGTGTGNTIYF. This chain links TRBV19 with TRBJ1-3; 9 positions agree with TRBD1. Germline V CDR1 and CDR2: LNHDA, SQIVND (reference sequence). The junction had 3 bases not matched to a gene; V was cut back by 4 bases and J by 2 bases. This CDR3 contains 15 residues.

The chain has TRBV11-2 and TRBJ2-5; 9 bases map to TRBD1. The end of the DNA fits TRBJ2-7 better, so the J call may be wrong. This CDR3 is 14 amino acids long. Per germline, CDR1 SGHAT and CDR2 FQNNGV. CDR3 nucleotides: TGTGCCAGCAGCTTGGGACAGGGTTACTACGAGCAGTACTTC. This codes for CASSLGQGYYEQYF.

Many counts were recorded for this clone. V gene TRBV6-1 combines with J gene TRBJ2-3, with 7 bases that match TRBD1. This CDR3 has 15 amino acids. Germline-derived CDR1 and CDR2 are MNHNS and SASEGT. V lost 3 bases, J lost 0 bases, and 3 bases stayed unmatched. CDR3 protein: CASSEETGSTDTQYF. CDR3 DNA sequence: TGTGCCAGCAGTGAGGAGACAGGGAGCACAGATACGCAGTATTTT.

The rearrangement joins TRBV4-2 to TRBJ1-6; no reliable D call. The germline CDR1 and CDR2 sequences are LGHNA and YNFKEQ. The CDR3 consists of 16 residues. V was cut by 1 base and J by 0 bases, with 7 bases left in between. The CDR3: CASSQVDGSYNSPLHF. CDR3 coding DNA: TGTGCCAGCAGCCAAGTAGACGGCTCCTATAATTCACCCCTCCACTTT.

The chain carries TRBV10-2 and TRBJ2-1; D tentatively reads TRBD1 or TRBD2 (5 bases each). This CDR3 is built from 13 residues. The V end was cut by 6 bases, the J end by 4 bases, with 10 bases between. The V gene's germline CDR1 is WSHSY and CDR2 SAAADI. Here the CDR3 reads CASRRDVYNEQFF. The CDR3 coding sequence is TGCGCCAGCAGACGGGACGTTTACAATGAGCAGTTCTTC.

V usage is TRBV5-5 and J usage is TRBJ2-3, with D perhaps being TRBD1 or TRBD2 (5 bases each). CDR3 length equals 15 residues. V lost 4 bases and J lost 1, with 13 bases in between. From germline, CDR1 is SGHKS and CDR2 YYEKEE (reference sequence). CDR3 amino acids: CASSRDGRGTDTQYF. The CDR3 DNA reads as TGTGCCAGCAGCAGGGACGGTCGGGGCACAGATACGCAGTATTTT.

This chain connects TRBV7-9 to TRBJ2-3; a weak D match, TRBD2 (7 bases). Per germline, CDR1 SEHNR and CDR2 FQNEAQ (reference sequence). The CDR3 contains 16 residues. The ends were cut back, 7 bases at V and 0 bases at J, with 17 bases in the middle. For the CDR3, the DNA is TGTGCCAGCATCAGGGGCAGAGCGGGAAGCACAGATACGCAGTATTTT. Encoded protein: CASIRGRAGSTDTQYF.